This entry features one TCR beta chain sequence. The sample comes from a study of OX40 agonist ivuxolimab in advanced cancers. This CDR3 comprises 11 residues. CDR1 is DFQATT and CDR2 is SNEGSKA in the germline V gene (reference sequence). Trimming pared 1 base from V and 4 bases from J, leaving 5 bases between. Here immunoSEQ multiplex PCR was the method, and the copy in TCRdb shows in-frame clones only, minus some. The data show 65,000 to 95,000 clones, 80% to 90% seen once. The cohort excluded patients with autoimmune disease history or systemic immunosuppression. The source is an adult with an advanced solid tumor such as melanoma, head and neck, liver or kidney cancer. The chain combines TRBV20-1 with TRBJ2-7; D unresolved. The sample here was CD4+ or CD8+ T cells sorted from blood, taken in a trial of the OX40 agonist ivuxolimab. The CDR3, as DNA: TGCAGTGCTAGAGGTATATACGAGCAGTACTTC. Protein product: CSARGIYEQYF.